One and the same sample provided the 15 T cell receptor beta chains below, sequenced in a study of T cells in Graves' hyperthyroidism and ophthalmopathy. Amplification yielded TCR beta CDR3 regions, with RNA transcripts as the source. An initial round of RT-PCR targeting the TCR CDR3 relied on the HTBI primer set. In TCRdb, the multiplex PCR reads were re-called with MiXCR into one record per CDR3 protein. The data contain 600,000 or so distinct CDR3 sequences, 13% to 15% of them singletons. The sequenced sample was blood. These receptors all stem from a woman aged 45-60 years with Graves' ophthalmopathy.

Comment on this clonotype: A clone one base away is much larger, so this may be a read error. This chain connects TRBV2 to TRBJ2-7; possibly TRBD1 or TRBD2 for D (5 bases each). CDR3 length: 14 residues. Germline loops: CDR1 SNHLY, CDR2 FYNNEI. V lost 6 bases to trimming and J lost 0 bases, with 12 bases between them. The DNA of the CDR3 is TGTGCCAGCAGGAGGGGCATCCTCTCCTACGAGCAGTACTTC. Its protein is CASRRGILSYEQYF.

This clonotype has ten or more counts. J is TRBJ2-3 and V is TRBV7-3; the D gene is possibly TRBD2 (7 bases). Germline V gives CDR1 SGHTA, CDR2 FQGTGA. V gave up 5 bases and J gave up 1 base, with 13 bases separating them. The CDR3 is 15 residues long. Here the CDR3 reads CASSRGGSGTDTQYF. For the CDR3, the DNA is TGTGCCAGCAGCAGGGGGGGGAGCGGCACAGATACGCAGTATTTT.

Ten or more counts support this clonotype. V gene TRBV9 combines with J gene TRBJ1-5, with unresolved D. Germline V CDR1 and CDR2: SGDLS, YYNGEE. This CDR3 contains 15 residues. Trimming took off 0 bases at V and 0 bases at J, with 7 bases between the two ends. The CDR3 DNA is TGTGCCAGCAGCGTAGGCGGGAGTAGCAATCAGCCCCAGCATTTT. Protein: CASSVGGSSNQPQHF.

This sequence joins TRBV12-3 or TRBV12-4 and TRBJ2-7; the D is unclear. This CDR3 is 15 amino acids long. The V end lost 1 base, the J end lost 0 bases, and 10 bases lay between the germline ends. The CDR3 nucleotides read TGTGCCAGCAGTTTAGTTAGTGAAGCCTCCTACGAGCAGTACTTC. Its protein is CASSLVSEASYEQYF.

In the case of this clonotype: A read error may explain this, as a much larger clone is one base away. The chain links TRBV12-3 or TRBV12-4 to TRBJ1-2; D is uncertain. The CDR3 runs to 12 residues. The CDR3 nucleotides read TGTGCCAGCAGGTTAGAGAGGGCCGCCTACACCTTC. Protein product: CASRLERAAYTF.

The chain employs TRBV2 and TRBJ2-7; 10 nucleotides match TRBD2. The CDR3 totals 17 residues. CDR1 SNHLY and CDR2 FYNNEI come from the germline V gene. Unmatched junction bases numbered 9, after V lost 2 bases and J lost 2 bases. The CDR3 here is CASSEYVLAGDTYEQYF. CDR3 coding DNA: TGTGCCAGCAGTGAATATGTTCTAGCGGGAGACACCTACGAGCAGTACTTC.

As concerns this clonotype: Being one base from a much bigger clone, this may be a read error. The DNA is omitted, as the CDR3 cannot be located on it reliably, and the CDR3 follows TCRdb's listing. J is TRBJ1-4 and V is TRBV5-1; TRBD1 reflects the table's D call only, with no check against the DNA. Looked up from germline, CDR1 is SGHRS and CDR2 is YFSETQ. A total of 17 residues make up the CDR3, ends included. The CDR3 sequence is CASSLVGRGATNEKLLF.

The chain uses TRBV27 and TRBJ2-1; 7 nucleotides match TRBD1. Germline values: CDR1 MNHEY, CDR2 SMNVEV (reference sequence). There are 16 residues in the CDR3. Trimming took 4 bases from V and 4 from J; bases not matched to a gene: 10. CDR3 loop: CASSYRQGRTYNEQFF. In DNA, the CDR3 is TGTGCCAGCAGTTACCGACAGGGTAGAACTTACAATGAGCAGTTCTTC.

As concerns this clonotype: A much larger clone differs from this one at a single base, so this may be a read error. The chain joins TRBV6-2 or TRBV6-3 to TRBJ1-1; no clear D gene. The V end was cut by 4 bases, the J end by 8 bases, with 8 bases between. This CDR3 comprises 11 residues. Germline-derived CDR1 and CDR2 are MNHEY and SVGEGT. This chain's CDR3 is CASSCASEAFF. The CDR3 bases are TGTGCCAGCAGTTGCGCTTCGGAAGCTTTCTTT.

The V call is TRBV5-6, the J call TRBJ1-5; TRBD1 matches 9 bases. This CDR3 is built from 15 residues. V was clipped by 3 bases and J by 1 base; unmatched bases: 2. CDR1 and CDR2 (germline): SGHDT, YYEEEE. The CDR3 is CASSWTGESNQPQHF. For the CDR3, the DNA is TGTGCCAGCAGCTGGACAGGGGAGAGCAATCAGCCCCAGCATTTT.

There are many counts of this clonotype. The rearrangement links TRBV12-3 or TRBV12-4 to TRBJ2-3; tentative D call: TRBD2 (6 bases). The CDR3 contains 16 residues. Trimming cost V 5 bases and J 3 bases, with 18 bases left between them. The CDR3, as DNA: TGTGCCAGCAGTGCGATCGCCGGGAGAGGGACAGATACGCAGTATTTT. Translated, it gives CASSAIAGRGTDTQYF.

This clonotype was counted many times. The chain couples TRBV20-1 to TRBJ2-1, with unresolved D. The CDR3 has 11 amino acids. The V end lost 6 bases, the J end lost 8 bases, and 11 bases lay between the germline ends. The germline CDR1 and CDR2 sequences are DFQATT and SNEGSKA (reference sequence). CDR3 in amino acids: CSAWEVDEQFF. The DNA of the CDR3 is TGCAGTGCCTGGGAAGTGGATGAGCAGTTCTTC.

The V gene is TRBV9, the J gene TRBJ1-2; D not certain. This CDR3 has 13 amino acids. V was shortened by 0 bases and J by 3 bases, with 6 bases between the two germline ends. CDR1 and CDR2 from the germline V gene are SGDLS and YYNGEE. The CDR3 loop reads CASSVGVDYGYTF. Here the CDR3 DNA reads TGTGCCAGCAGCGTAGGGGTTGACTATGGCTACACCTTC.

This clonotype has just a few counts. This chain links TRBV6-1 with TRBJ2-7, with a possible D match to TRBD1 (6 bases). Germline CDR1 is MNHNS and CDR2 is SASEGT. Trimming cost V 6 bases and J 2 bases, with 14 bases left between them. The CDR3 is made up of 14 amino acids. CDR3 loop: CASRDQWGPYEQYF. The CDR3 DNA sequence: TGTGCCAGCAGGGACCAGTGGGGGCCCTACGAGCAGTACTTC.

The chain links TRBV6-2 or TRBV6-3 to TRBJ1-6; no reliable D call. There are 14 residues in the CDR3. Germline lookup yields CDR1 MNHEY and CDR2 SVGEGT. V shed 2 bases and J shed 7 bases, with 9 bases lying between them. CDR3: CASSYAAVNSPLHF. As DNA, the CDR3 is TGTGCCAGCAGTTACGCGGCAGTCAATTCACCCCTCCACTTT.